The 12 T cell receptor beta chains presented below share a single source sample, sequenced in a study of blood T cell repertoires in COVID-19. Assay: immunoSEQ multiplex PCR; the TCRdb copy retains only in-frame clones and omits some. The sample yields roughly 300,000 clones, roughly 90% seen once. The specimen sequenced was peripheral blood. These receptors came from a man younger than 35 who had recovered from COVID-19.

This clone was counted between two and nine times. The chain has TRBV7-9 and TRBJ2-1, with 12 bases that match TRBD2. The V gene's germline CDR1 is SEHNR and CDR2 FQNEAQ (reference sequence). Trimming cost V 7 bases and J 4 bases; bases outside gene matches: 5. The CDR3 sequence is 15 residues long. CDR3 region: CASKRLAGGYNEQFF. The CDR3 DNA reads TGTGCCAGCAAACGGCTAGCGGGAGGGTACAATGAGCAGTTCTTC.

The CDR3 DNA reads as TGTGCCAGCAGCTTGATCTCCAGGGTGAACACTGAAGCTTTCTTT. Amino acids: CASSLISRVNTEAFF. The rearrangement links TRBV5-6 to TRBJ1-1; D possibly corresponds to TRBD1 (5 bases). This CDR3 is 15 amino acids long. Germline CDR1 and CDR2: SGHDT and YYEEEE. Trimming took 1 base from V and 0 from J, leaving 10 bases between them.

The chain recombines TRBV28 with TRBJ2-2; the match to TRBD2 covers 8 bases. Germline V gives CDR1 MDHEN, CDR2 SYDVKM. The CDR3 contains 16 residues. V lost 4 bases, J lost 3 bases, and 7 bases stayed unmatched. Written as DNA, the CDR3 is TGTGCCAGCAGTTCCCGGGGGGGCGGGGACACCGGGGAGCTGTTTTTT. It specifies CASSSRGGGDTGELFF. Looking up the rest from reference TRBV28 and TRBJ2-2 gives the full variable domain: DVKVTQSSRYLVKRTGEKVFLECVQDMDHENMFWYRQDPGLGLRLIYFSYDVKMKEKGDIPEGYSVSREKKERFSLILESASTNQTSMYLCASSSRGGGDTGELFFGEGSRLTVL.

The chain uses TRBV18 and TRBJ2-5, with TRBD1 matching over 7 bases. Germline V gene lookup returns CDR1 KGHSH and CDR2 LQKENI. The CDR3 sequence is 13 residues long. The junction had 3 bases not matched to a gene; V was cut back by 6 bases and J by 2 bases. CDR3 DNA: TGTGCCAGCTCCGGGACAGAACAAGAGACCCAGTACTTC. As protein: CASSGTEQETQYF.

This clone has only a few counts. The chain employs TRBV19 and TRBJ2-2; D is perhaps TRBD2 (6 bases). The CDR3 contains 15 residues. Germline lookup yields CDR1 LNHDA and CDR2 SQIVND (reference sequence). Between the trimmed V and J ends, which lost 7 bases and 2 bases, there was a span of 14 bases. CDR3 residues: CASKEGGTNTGELFF. In DNA, the CDR3 is TGTGCCAGTAAGGAGGGCGGGACCAACACCGGGGAGCTGTTTTTT.

The chain recombines TRBV6-4 with TRBJ1-2; 7 bases match TRBD1. Per germline, CDR1 MRHNA and CDR2 SNTAGT. The CDR3 has 15 residues. Losses at the gene ends were 5 bases for V and 6 bases for J; bases not matched to a gene: 12. The CDR3 spells CASSPGTAPYHGYTF. CDR3 nucleotides: TGTGCCAGCAGTCCCGGGACAGCCCCATACCATGGCTACACCTTC.

Here the CDR3 reads CASSGQTYEQYF. Written as DNA, the CDR3 is TGTGCCAGCAGTGGACAGACCTACGAGCAGTACTTC. The chain has TRBV6-4 and TRBJ2-7, with a weak D call TRBD1 (5 bases). Between the trimmed V and J ends, which lost 4 bases and 2 bases, there was a span of 6 bases. CDR3 length: 12 residues. Germline CDR1 MRHNA, CDR2 SNTAGT.

In DNA, the CDR3 is TGTGCCAGCAGCTCCGGGACAGTGCAGTATTTT. Its protein is CASSSGTVQYF. This chain uses TRBV7-2 with TRBJ2-3; 7 bases map to TRBD1. The V segment lost 4 bases and the J segment 11 bases; nucleotides outside the gene matches: 3. This CDR3 is built from 11 residues. Germline CDR1 is SGHTA and CDR2 is FQGNSA.

In DNA form, the CDR3 reads TGTGCCAGCAGTTACCTTGGCCAGAAGGGGATGGATGGCGGCTACACCTTC. Its translation is CASSYLGQKGMDGGYTF. The rearrangement links TRBV6-2 or TRBV6-3 to TRBJ1-2; perhaps TRBD1 as D (5 bases). V was cut by 2 bases and J by 8 bases, with 24 bases left in between. The CDR3 runs 17 residues. The germline V gene has CDR1 MNHEY and CDR2 SVGEGT.

Only a few counts were recorded for this clone. The chain carries TRBV16 and TRBJ1-3; D call uncertain. Germline-derived CDR1 and CDR2 are KGHSY and FQNENV. This CDR3 comprises 15 residues. Deletions cut 4 bases from V and 0 bases from J, with 10 bases between. CDR3 nucleotide sequence: TGTGCCAGCAGCCCCGGACTTATCTCTGGAAACACCATATATTTT. Protein: CASSPGLISGNTIYF. The whole variable domain, remainder taken from reference TRBV16 and TRBJ1-3, is GEEVAQTPKHLVRGEGQKAKLYCAPIKGHSYVFWYQQVLKNEFKFLISFQNENVFDETGMPKERFSAKCLPNSPCSLEIQATKLEDSAVYFCASSPGLISGNTIYFGEGSWLTVV.

The genes are TRBV2 and TRBJ2-1, with 7 bases that match TRBD1. V trimming: 2 bases; J trimming: 4 bases; junction bases outside the gene matches: 8. This CDR3 spans 16 amino acids. Per the germline V gene, CDR1 is SNHLY and CDR2 is FYNNEI. CDR3 DNA: TGTGCCAGCAGTGAACTTGACAGGGAACCATACAATGAGCAGTTCTTC. It is translated as CASSELDREPYNEQFF.

The chain employs TRBV4-3 and TRBJ2-7; the match to TRBD2 covers 11 bases. V gave up 3 bases and J gave up 3 bases; unmatched junction bases: 4. Germline loops: CDR1 LGHNA, CDR2 YSLEER. The CDR3 spans 15 residues. The CDR3: CASSHLAGGRYEQYF. The CDR3 region has the DNA TGCGCCAGCAGCCACCTAGCGGGGGGACGCTACGAGCAGTACTTC.